Included here is one T cell receptor (beta chain) sequence, with context. This clonotype has at least ten counts. Its antigen has not been determined. One base away there is no much larger clone; base qualities are not given. The cysteine opens and the phenylalanine closes a CDR3 of 15 amino acids. Only the CDR3 region is kept as DNA, spanning 45 bases read in frame from base 1. CDR1 and CDR2 are read off the germline V gene as WSHSY and SAAADI. V is clipped by 6 bases and J by 0 bases, and the sequence between their germline boundaries is 15 bases long. The data derive from a study of Graves' ophthalmopathy and Graves' hyperthyroidism (dated by TCRdb to the late 2010s). Regarding the study in general: Peripheral blood was collected before any treatment was given, at the time of initial diagnosis. The study used signatures of the TCR beta repertoire to tell Graves' ophthalmopathy apart from Graves' hyperthyroidism and to predict which patients would progress to ophthalmopathy. In total, approximately 140 blood samples were TCR-sequenced: around 42 ophthalmopathy, under 80 hyperthyroidism and some 17 hyperthyroidism-to-ophthalmopathy patients. A discovery set of 100 patients (around 40 ophthalmopathy, 57 stable hyperthyroidism) was enrolled to explore V-J signatures distinguishing ophthalmopathy from hyperthyroidism. An independent validation cohort was composed of roughly 18 hyperthyroidism patients and around 16 patients who later progressed from hyperthyroidism to ophthalmopathy. In five or six hyperthyroidism patients, the T-cell repertoires found in thyroid tissue were compared with those found in blood. Following sample collection, hyperthyroidism patients were given methimazole at a starting dose of 30 mg daily, and ophthalmopathy patients were given high-dose intravenous methylprednisolone. The 100 or so discovery patients were randomly divided into training and test sets at a 7:3 ratio.

TCR beta CDR3 regions were amplified from RNA transcripts for repertoire sequencing. The first round of RT-PCR was done with HTBI primers and the Qiagen OneStep RT-PCR kit, and was followed by a second round of multiplex PCR, then size selection and purification. The libraries underwent paired-end sequencing with 100 bp reads on an Illumina HiSeq2000. Under the source paper's analysis protocol: SOAPnuke was used to process the reads, removing any read that contained adapters or uncalled bases, had a mean Phred below 15, or lacked an exact match to the constant primer or identifier. High-quality paired reads were merged with COPE v1.2.5. Each unique nucleotide sequence was treated as a clonotype, and MiTCR v1.1 was used to align the clonotypes to the IMGT TRB V, D and J references. Analysis was restricted to V-J combinations with a frequency above 0.0001, which covered approximately 99% of repertoires. For each V-J combination, a TCR clonal expansion and chaos score was defined as F50 clonal expansion divided by the chaos observed in the TCRdist matrix. Welch's t-statistics and random forest were used to narrow the features down to 13 V-J combinations, which were then fed into a naive Bayes classifier. Thyroid-blood repertoire similarity was quantified with the Morisita-Horn index. TCRdb took the public reads, trimmed them with fastp at Q25, ran MiXCR for clone calling and kept in-frame beta chains. One record per CDR3 amino acid sequence lists the most common genes and DNA. These V and J calls are TCRdb output, not the study's own analysis. Counted in this sample were roughly 420,000 distinct CDR3 sequences; more than 20% of them appeared once. The ten largest account for approximately 3.2% of the sample.

The paper's findings and limits, for the study overall: Most expanded thyroid clonotypes with frequency above 0.001 were also detected in blood, suggesting blood repertoires may reflect the thyroid immune response. In validation, the model predicted ophthalmopathy progression with 70.59% sensitivity and 72% to 80% specificity; about a dozen predicted patients were CT-confirmed with GO in a median of approximately six months. In cross-validation, the 13-signature model distinguished ophthalmopathy from stable hyperthyroidism with just over 85% sensitivity and just under 84% specificity, and in the test set the corresponding values were about 80% and 75%. No statistical method was used to predetermine the sample size, and group allocation was not hidden from the investigators.

A patient counted as having stable hyperthyroidism if there was no progression to ophthalmopathy within 18 months of follow-up. The hyperthyroidism patients were 18 to 65 years old and newly diagnosed, with a disease duration of less than 2 months. Patients were excluded if they had other autoimmune diseases, uncontrolled infections, pregnancy or lactation. Diagnosis was based on clinical symptoms, serum thyroxine, TRAb, thyroid ultrasound and orbital computed tomography. PBMCs were isolated from 8 to 10 ml of fresh peripheral blood by Ficoll-Paque density gradient centrifugation. Trizol reagent was used to extract the total RNA, and its quality was then checked on an Agilent 2100 Bioanalyzer.

The rearranged chain carries TRBV10-2 and TRBJ2-7; perhaps TRBD2 is the D gene, with 5 bases matching. The TCR originated in a woman between 18 and 30 years old with stable Graves' hyperthyroidism. Donor details come from another sample of the same person, matched by shared clones. Sequenced material: peripheral blood. The nucleotide sequence is TGCGCCAGCAGCGTTTTGCGGGCGAGCTCCTACGAGCAGTACTTC. Translated, this is CASSVLRASSYEQYF.